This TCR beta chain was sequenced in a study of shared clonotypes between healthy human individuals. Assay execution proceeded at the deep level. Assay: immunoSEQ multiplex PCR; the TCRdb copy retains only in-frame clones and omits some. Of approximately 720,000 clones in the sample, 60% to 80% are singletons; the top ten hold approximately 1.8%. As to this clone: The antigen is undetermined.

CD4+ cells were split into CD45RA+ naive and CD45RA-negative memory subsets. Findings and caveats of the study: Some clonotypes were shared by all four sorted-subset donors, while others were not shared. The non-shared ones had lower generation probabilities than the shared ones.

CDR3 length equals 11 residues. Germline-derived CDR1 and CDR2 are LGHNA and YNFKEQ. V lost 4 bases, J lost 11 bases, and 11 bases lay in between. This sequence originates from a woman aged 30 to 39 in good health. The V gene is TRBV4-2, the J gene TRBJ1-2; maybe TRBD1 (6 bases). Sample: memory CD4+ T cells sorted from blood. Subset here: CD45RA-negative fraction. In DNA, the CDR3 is TGTGCCAGCAGCCCGGGACACCAATACACCTTC. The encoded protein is CASSPGHQYTF.